One sample yielded the 28 T cell receptor beta chains listed below, sequenced in a study of monozygotic twins with cystic fibrosis. This table comes from immunoSEQ multiplex PCR, and its TCRdb copy is limited to in-frame clones, with some not included. The data show some 19,000 clones, 95% to 98% seen once. Sequenced sample: blood. These receptors all come from a woman in her thirties with cystic fibrosis.

The chain links TRBV5-6 to TRBJ2-7; the D gene is possibly TRBD1 (6 bases). V lost 4 bases, J lost 0 bases, and 14 bases lay in between. This CDR3 has 15 amino acids. Germline CDR1 reads SGHDT; CDR2 reads YYEEEE. CDR3 bases: TGTGCCAGCAGCCCCGCCGGGACATACTCCTACGAGCAGTACTTC. This encodes CASSPAGTYSYEQYF.

J is TRBJ2-5 and V is TRBV7-2; TRBD1 matches 7 bases. The CDR3 is made up of 15 amino acids. V was clipped by 4 bases and J by 3 bases; unmatched bases: 8. Germline CDR1 is SGHTA and CDR2 is FQGNSA. In DNA form, the CDR3 reads TGTGCCAGCAGCTGGGCCGGGACAGCCGAAGAGACCCAGTACTTC. Its protein product is CASSWAGTAEETQYF.

This chain links TRBV13 with TRBJ1-1, with D possibly matching TRBD1 (5 bases). From germline, CDR1 is PRHDT and CDR2 FYEKMQ (reference sequence). The CDR3 is 17 residues long. The germline V and J ends were trimmed by 5 bases and 0 bases, with 19 bases remaining between them. Here the CDR3 reads CASSQTALTRLNTEAFF. In nucleotides, the CDR3 is TGTGCCAGCAGCCAGACAGCCCTCACCCGCTTGAACACTGAAGCTTTCTTT.

The chain carries TRBV9 and TRBJ1-2; D gene uncertain. Germline lookup yields CDR1 SGDLS and CDR2 YYNGEE. V gave up 0 bases and J gave up 6 bases, with 18 bases separating them. This CDR3 is 16 amino acids long. CDR3 DNA sequence: TGTGCCAGCAGCGTAGCTAGCGACAACCCAACTGATGGCTACACCTTC. Its protein product is CASSVASDNPTDGYTF.

This chain connects TRBV27 to TRBJ2-2; no reliable D call. V was pared by 4 bases and J by 0 bases, with 6 bases between. Germline V CDR1 and CDR2: MNHEY, SMNVEV (reference sequence). The CDR3 is 14 residues long. In nucleotides, the CDR3 is TGTGCCAGCAGTTATCTTCCGAACACCGGGGAGCTGTTTTTT. It yields the protein CASSYLPNTGELFF.

The chain combines TRBV4-1 with TRBJ1-3; D might be TRBD1 (5 bases). The V and J ends lost 0 bases and 0 bases respectively, with 9 bases between them. Germline loops: CDR1 MGHRA, CDR2 YSYEKL. The CDR3 is 16 amino acids. This CDR3 is CASSQDSRGSGNTIYF. Here the CDR3 DNA reads TGCGCCAGCAGCCAAGATTCTAGGGGCTCTGGAAACACCATATATTTT.

J is TRBJ2-7 and V is TRBV7-6; 8 bases match TRBD2. Germline CDR1 and CDR2: SGHVS and FNYEAQ. CDR3 length: 16 amino acids. The trim removed 5 bases at V and 0 bases at J, leaving 9 bases unmatched. In DNA form, the CDR3 reads TGTGCCAGCAGCCCCGGGGGGCGGGGGGCCTCCTACGAGCAGTACTTC. Its translation is CASSPGGRGASYEQYF.

The CDR3 protein is CASRIPPVIDTQYF. For the CDR3, the DNA is TGTGCAAGTCGCATCCCACCGGTAATAGATACGCAGTATTTT. V is TRBV12-2 and J is TRBJ2-3; the listed D gene, TRBD2, was not tested against the DNA. TRBV12-2 has pseudogene status. The CDR3 totals 14 residues.

This clone was seen only once. J is TRBJ1-5 and V is TRBV5-6; D not certain. Deletions cut 2 bases from V and 3 bases from J, with 9 bases between. The CDR3 has 14 amino acids. CDR1 is SGHDT, CDR2 YYEEEE, per germline. CDR3: CASSFGSLNQPQHF. The CDR3 coding sequence is TGTGCCAGCAGCTTCGGGAGCCTCAATCAGCCCCAGCATTTT. The complete variable domain, with remaining parts taken from reference TRBV5-6 and TRBJ1-5, reads DAGVTQSPTHLIKTRGQQVTLRCSPKSGHDTVSWYQQALGQGPQFIFQYYEEEERQRGNFPDRFSGHQFPNYSSELNVNALLLGDSALYLCASSFGSLNQPQHFGDGTRLSIL.

V gene TRBV6-5 combines with J gene TRBJ1-6; 8 bases agree with TRBD1. Unmatched junction bases numbered 4, after V lost 5 bases and J lost 7 bases. Germline loops: CDR1 MNHEY, CDR2 SVGAGI. This CDR3 comprises 14 residues. The CDR3 loop is CASSPWDRNSPLHF. For the CDR3, the DNA is TGTGCCAGCAGTCCTTGGGACAGGAATTCACCCCTCCACTTT.

This chain links TRBV4-1 with TRBJ1-1; maybe TRBD1 (5 bases). Looked up from germline, CDR1 is MGHRA and CDR2 is YSYEKL. The CDR3 covers 15 residues. V lost 0 bases, J lost 4 bases, and 12 bases lay in between. CDR3 in amino acids: CASSQDRVRRTEAFF. DNA for the CDR3: TGCGCCAGCAGCCAAGACAGGGTTCGCCGCACTGAAGCTTTCTTT.

The chain joins TRBV6-5 to TRBJ1-2, with no clear D. V lost 2 bases, J lost 10 bases, and 14 bases lay in between. The CDR3 has 13 amino acids. Germline lookup yields CDR1 MNHEY and CDR2 SVGAGI. The DNA for the CDR3 is TGTGCCAGCAGTTACGCGATTCGCGTATCCTACACCTTC. Encoded protein: CASSYAIRVSYTF.

V and J are TRBV2 and TRBJ2-2; tentative D call: TRBD1 (8 bases). Germline-derived CDR1 and CDR2 are SNHLY and FYNNEI. Between the trimmed V and J ends, which lost 4 bases and 5 bases, there was a span of 17 bases. The length of the CDR3 is 16 residues. The CDR3, as DNA: TGTGCCAGCAGTGGATCGACAGGGGACTATACCGGGGAGCTGTTTTTT. This gives the protein CASSGSTGDYTGELFF.

The V call is TRBV6-1, the J call TRBJ1-2, with D unresolved. The germline V gene has CDR1 MNHNS and CDR2 SASEGT. This CDR3 is 14 amino acids long. V shed 4 bases and J shed 2 bases, with 11 bases lying between them. This CDR3 reads CASSVQTGNYGYTF. The CDR3 nucleotides read TGTGCCAGCAGTGTCCAGACCGGGAACTATGGCTACACCTTC.

CDR3 in DNA: TGTGCCAGCAGCTTACATACAGGGACTGAAGCTTTCTTT. Its protein product is CASSLHTGTEAFF. The V gene is TRBV11-2, the J gene TRBJ1-1; TRBD1 is a possible D gene (6 bases). Trimming took 2 bases from V and 5 from J, leaving 9 bases between them. The CDR3 is made up of 13 amino acids. CDR1 is SGHAT, CDR2 FQNNGV, per germline.

The V and J genes are TRBV19 and TRBJ1-3, with D maybe TRBD1 (5 bases). The CDR3 consists of 15 residues. Germline V gene sequence: CDR1 LNHDA, CDR2 SQIVND (reference sequence). Trimming took 6 bases from V and 3 from J, leaving 15 bases between them. The CDR3 DNA is TGTGCCAGTAGCCGAGGGGATTTTGGTGGAAACACCATATATTTT. It translates to CASSRGDFGGNTIYF.

V is TRBV4-2 and J is TRBJ2-3; D gene uncertain. There are 15 residues in the CDR3. From germline, CDR1 is LGHNA and CDR2 YNFKEQ. V gave up 4 bases and J gave up 4 bases, with 15 bases separating them. CDR3 loop: CASSPAQFLPDTQYF. The CDR3 DNA sequence: TGTGCCAGCAGCCCGGCCCAGTTCCTGCCAGATACGCAGTATTTT.

This rearrangement joins TRBV27 to TRBJ2-1, with 16 bases matching TRBD2. The trim removed 5 bases at V and 4 bases at J, leaving 8 bases unmatched. CDR3 length: 18 amino acids. CDR1 is MNHEY and CDR2 is SMNVEV in the germline V gene (reference sequence). The CDR3 DNA is TGTGCCAGCAGTATGGGACTAGCGGGGGGGCTCTGGTACAATGAGCAGTTCTTC. It encodes CASSMGLAGGLWYNEQFF.

The chain uses TRBV5-6 and TRBJ2-7; 8 nucleotides match TRBD1. After removal of 1 base from V and 2 bases from J, the junction contained 2 bases not matched to a gene. The CDR3 has 14 amino acids. The germline CDR1 and CDR2 sequences are SGHDT and YYEEEE. The CDR3 DNA is TGTGCCAGCAGCTTGACAGGGGGGACCTACGAGCAGTACTTC. Protein: CASSLTGGTYEQYF.

The V gene is TRBV7-2, the J gene TRBJ2-3; D possibly corresponds to TRBD2 (5 bases). This CDR3 is built from 12 residues. In germline, CDR1 is SGHTA, CDR2 FQGNSA. Trimming cost V 5 bases and J 6 bases, with 9 bases left between them. The chain's CDR3 is CASSRTGDTQYF. As DNA, the CDR3 is TGTGCCAGCAGCCGAACGGGGGATACGCAGTATTTT.

The chain combines TRBV29-1 with TRBJ1-1; D unresolved. Trimming removed 3 bases at V and 1 base at J, with 3 bases between. Germline V CDR1 and CDR2: SQVTM, ANQGSEA. The CDR3 totals 11 residues. CDR3 in DNA: TGCAGCGTTGACAGGAACACTGAAGCTTTCTTT. It specifies CSVDRNTEAFF.

The genes are TRBV14 and TRBJ2-6; D is ambiguous. The ends were cut back, 6 bases at V and 5 bases at J, with 5 bases in the middle. CDR1 is SGHDN, CDR2 FVKESK, per germline. This CDR3 spans 12 amino acids. The CDR3 reads CASSDRANVLTF. DNA of the CDR3: TGTGCCAGCAGTGATAGGGCCAACGTCCTGACTTTC.

V and J are TRBV7-2 and TRBJ2-3; 15 bases match TRBD2. V trimming: 2 bases; J trimming: 0 bases; junction bases outside the gene matches: 3. This CDR3 region has 18 residues. Germline-derived CDR1 and CDR2 are SGHTA and FQGNSA. CDR3 bases: TGTGCCAGCAGCTTACGGACTAGCGGGGGGGCTAGCACAGATACGCAGTATTTT. Amino acid sequence: CASSLRTSGGASTDTQYF.

The V and J genes are TRBV5-1 and TRBJ2-1; 7 bases are shared with TRBD2. The J segment lost 0 bases and the V segment lost 7 bases, leaving 4 bases of the junction unmatched. The germline V gene encodes CDR1 SGHRS and CDR2 YFSETQ. The CDR3 length is 14 residues. In nucleotides, the CDR3 is TGCGCCAGCGGTCCGGGGGGCTCCTACAATGAGCAGTTCTTC. Protein: CASGPGGSYNEQFF.

The chain recombines TRBV4-3 with TRBJ1-1; D not resolved. CDR1 and CDR2 from the germline V gene are LGHNA and YSLEER. V lost 0 bases, J lost 4 bases, and 6 bases lay in between. The CDR3 has 13 amino acids. The CDR3: CASSQERVTEAFF. The CDR3, as DNA: TGCGCCAGCAGCCAAGAACGAGTCACTGAAGCTTTCTTT.

The CDR3: CAWSVLGRETQYF. CDR3 nucleotide sequence: TGTGCCTGGAGTGTATTGGGTCGGGAGACCCAGTACTTC. V and J are TRBV30 and TRBJ2-5; no definite D call. Trimming cost V 0 bases and J 5 bases, with 10 bases left between them. The CDR3 extends over 13 amino acids. Germline V gene lookup returns CDR1 GTSNPN and CDR2 SVGIG (reference sequence).

The chain links TRBV27 to TRBJ2-7, with a possible D match to TRBD1 (7 bases). The CDR3 totals 16 residues. The germline gives CDR1 MNHEY, CDR2 SMNVEV (reference sequence). V was shortened by 6 bases and J by 4 bases, with 22 bases between the two germline ends. The DNA for the CDR3 is TGTGCCAGCAGGCGGTCCCGTCAGGGGGGAGTGTACGAGCAGTACTTC. Encoded protein: CASRRSRQGGVYEQYF.

The rearrangement uses TRBV7-9 and TRBJ2-3; 7 bases agree with TRBD2. Germline V gene data show CDR1 as SEHNR and CDR2 as FQNEAQ (reference sequence). CDR3 length equals 15 residues. Germline trimming cut 1 base from V and 2 bases from J; bases unmatched to any gene: 3. The CDR3 reads CASSLVRGVTDTQYF. The CDR3 DNA reads as TGTGCCAGCAGCTTAGTCCGGGGGGTCACAGATACGCAGTATTTT.